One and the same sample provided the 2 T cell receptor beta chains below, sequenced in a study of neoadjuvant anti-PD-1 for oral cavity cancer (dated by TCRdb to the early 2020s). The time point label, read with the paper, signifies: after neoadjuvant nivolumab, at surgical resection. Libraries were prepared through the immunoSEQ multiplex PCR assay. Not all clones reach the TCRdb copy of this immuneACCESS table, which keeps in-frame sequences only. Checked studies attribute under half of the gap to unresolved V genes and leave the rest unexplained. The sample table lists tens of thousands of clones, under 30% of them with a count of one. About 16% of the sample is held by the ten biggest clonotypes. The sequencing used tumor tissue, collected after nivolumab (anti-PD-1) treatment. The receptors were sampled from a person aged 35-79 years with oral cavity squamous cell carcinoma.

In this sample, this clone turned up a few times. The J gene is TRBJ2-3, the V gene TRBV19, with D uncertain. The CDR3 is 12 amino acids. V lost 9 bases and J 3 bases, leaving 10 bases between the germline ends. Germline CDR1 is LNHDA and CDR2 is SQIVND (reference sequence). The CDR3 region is CASLDETDTQYF. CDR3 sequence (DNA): TGTGCCAGCCTCGATGAGACAGATACGCAGTATTTT.

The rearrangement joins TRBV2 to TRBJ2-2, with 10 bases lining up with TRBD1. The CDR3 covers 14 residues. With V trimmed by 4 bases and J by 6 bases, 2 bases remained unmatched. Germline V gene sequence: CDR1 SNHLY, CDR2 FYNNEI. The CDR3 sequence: CASSGDRGAGELFF. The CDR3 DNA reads TGTGCCAGCAGTGGGGACAGGGGCGCCGGGGAGCTGTTTTTT.